The rows below give T cell receptor beta chains drawn from one sample of a study of blood T cell repertoires in COVID-19. The protocol was immunoSEQ multiplex PCR, while the TCRdb copy is restricted to in-frame clones and leaves out a portion. The sample records roughly 260,000 clones, roughly nine tenths being singletons. The sample comprised PBMCs or T cells enriched from blood (not recorded which). The receptor set was obtained from a woman in her twenties or thirties with acute COVID-19. Each CDR3 is given with its conserved first and last residue. The order of the fields is V gene, J gene, D gene, clone size, CDR3 DNA, CDR3 protein. The D gene is left open where the match is weak. Some rows mark clone size as missing; the rest say once, few, many or name a class of expanded clone.

v_gene: TRBV2
j_gene: TRBJ1-5
d_gene: -
abundance: -
CDR3nt: TGTGCCAGCAGCTACGGCCATTTTCAAGAGGGCAATCAGCCCCAGCATTTT
CDR3aa: CASSYGHFQEGNQPQHF

v_gene: TRBV19
j_gene: TRBJ2-2
d_gene: -
abundance: -
CDR3nt: TGTGCCAGTAGTATAAGACAGAGGTACAACACCGGGGAGCTGTTTTTT
CDR3aa: CASSIRQRYNTGELFF

v_gene: TRBV11-2
j_gene: TRBJ1-2
d_gene: -
abundance: -
CDR3nt: TGTGCCAGCAGCTTAGATTACAGCAACTATGGCTACACCTTC
CDR3aa: CASSLDYSNYGYTF

v_gene: TRBV18
j_gene: TRBJ1-3
d_gene: -
abundance: -
CDR3nt: TGTGCCACCCGCCAGGGGTCTGGAAACACCATATATTTT
CDR3aa: CATRQGSGNTIYF

v_gene: TRBV2
j_gene: TRBJ1-5
d_gene: -
abundance: -
CDR3nt: TGTGCCAGCAGTGTGGAGCAGCCCACACCCTACAATCAGCCCCAGCATTTT
CDR3aa: CASSVEQPTPYNQPQHF

v_gene: TRBV5-4
j_gene: TRBJ2-7
d_gene: TRBD2
abundance: -
CDR3nt: TGTGCCAGCAGCTCAAGACTAGCGGGAGGCTACGAGCAGTACTTC
CDR3aa: CASSSRLAGGYEQYF

v_gene: TRBV7-9
j_gene: TRBJ1-4
d_gene: -
abundance: -
CDR3nt: TGTGCCAGCAGCTTTGAGGGTGAAAAACTGTTTTTT
CDR3aa: CASSFEGEKLFF

v_gene: TRBV2
j_gene: TRBJ1-5
d_gene: TRBD1
abundance: -
CDR3nt: TGTGCCAGCAGCGGGACAGGGATCAATCAGCCCCAGCATTTT
CDR3aa: CASSGTGINQPQHF

v_gene: TRBV3-1/TRBV3-2
j_gene: TRBJ1-6
d_gene: -
abundance: -
CDR3nt: TGTGCCAGCAGTGGACTTAATTCACCCCTCCACTTT
CDR3aa: CASSGLNSPLHF

v_gene: TRBV6-5
j_gene: TRBJ1-1
d_gene: TRBD1
abundance: -
CDR3nt: TGTGCCAGCACCCCGACAGGGGGCTTAGGAGCTTTCTTT
CDR3aa: CASTPTGGLGAFF

v_gene: TRBV28
j_gene: TRBJ1-2
d_gene: TRBD1
abundance: -
CDR3nt: TGTGCCAGCACCGACAGGGGCCCAGCTTATGGCTACACCTTC
CDR3aa: CASTDRGPAYGYTF

v_gene: TRBV12-3/TRBV12-4
j_gene: TRBJ1-2
d_gene: -
abundance: few
CDR3nt: TGTGCCAGCAGTTTAAATCTCGGTTATGGCTACACCTTC
CDR3aa: CASSLNLGYGYTF

v_gene: TRBV6-1
j_gene: TRBJ2-5
d_gene: TRBD1
abundance: -
CDR3nt: TGTGCCAGCAGTGAAGTGGGGACAGGTCCGAAGTACTTC
CDR3aa: CASSEVGTGPKYF

v_gene: TRBV4-3
j_gene: TRBJ2-7
d_gene: -
abundance: -
CDR3nt: TGCGCCAGCAGCCAGTCACCGGGAGAGGAGCAGTACTTC
CDR3aa: CASSQSPGEEQYF

v_gene: TRBV5-4
j_gene: TRBJ2-5
d_gene: -
abundance: -
CDR3nt: TGTGCCAGCAGCTCCCCTCCGGGACAACAAGAGACCCAGTACTTC
CDR3aa: CASSSPPGQQETQYF

v_gene: TRBV4-1
j_gene: TRBJ1-4
d_gene: TRBD1
abundance: -
CDR3nt: TGCGCCAGCAGCCACTCCGGGACAGGGGATGAAAAACTGTTTTTT
CDR3aa: CASSHSGTGDEKLFF

v_gene: TRBV5-1
j_gene: TRBJ2-7
d_gene: TRBD1
abundance: -
CDR3nt: TGCGCCAGCAGCTCCCCTCTCGACAGGGGGCGGGAGCAGTACTTC
CDR3aa: CASSSPLDRGREQYF

v_gene: TRBV18
j_gene: TRBJ2-7
d_gene: -
abundance: -
CDR3nt: TGTGCCAGCTCACCCGGACAGACCTACGAGCAGTACTTC
CDR3aa: CASSPGQTYEQYF

v_gene: TRBV5-6
j_gene: TRBJ2-3
d_gene: TRBD2
abundance: -
CDR3nt: TGTGCCAGCAGCTTAGGGCTAGCGGGAGCAGATACGCAGTATTTT
CDR3aa: CASSLGLAGADTQYF

v_gene: TRBV7-9
j_gene: TRBJ2-6
d_gene: TRBD1
abundance: -
CDR3nt: TGTGCCAGCAGCTTGGGACAGGGGTTTGGGGCCAACGTCCTGACTTTC
CDR3aa: CASSLGQGFGANVLTF

v_gene: TRBV28
j_gene: TRBJ2-1
d_gene: TRBD1
abundance: -
CDR3nt: TGTGCCAGCAGTCCAGACAGGGGGTACAATGAGCAGTTCTTC
CDR3aa: CASSPDRGYNEQFF

v_gene: TRBV5-6
j_gene: TRBJ1-1
d_gene: -
abundance: -
CDR3nt: TGTGCCAGCAGCTTGAGACAGACGAACACTGAAGCTTTCTTT
CDR3aa: CASSLRQTNTEAFF

v_gene: TRBV18
j_gene: TRBJ2-1
d_gene: TRBD2
abundance: -
CDR3nt: TGTGCCAGCTCACCATTGGGCGGGGGAGACAATGAGCAGTTCTTC
CDR3aa: CASSPLGGGDNEQFF

v_gene: TRBV6-5
j_gene: TRBJ1-1
d_gene: -
abundance: -
CDR3nt: TGTGCCAGCAGTTACTCCCGCAGGGATGAAGCTTTCTTT
CDR3aa: CASSYSRRDEAFF

v_gene: TRBV2
j_gene: TRBJ1-2
d_gene: -
abundance: -
CDR3nt: TGTGCCAGCAACAGTGCCAACGGCCGCGAGACTGGCTACACCTTC
CDR3aa: CASNSANGRETGYTF

v_gene: TRBV15
j_gene: TRBJ1-5
d_gene: TRBD1
abundance: -
CDR3nt: TGTGCCACCAGCAGAGAAAGGACAGGGGGTAGCAATCAGCCCCAGCATTTT
CDR3aa: CATSRERTGGSNQPQHF

v_gene: TRBV7-9
j_gene: TRBJ2-7
d_gene: TRBD1
abundance: few
CDR3nt: TGTGCCAGCAGCTTAGCGGGACAGTCCTACGAGCAGTACTTC
CDR3aa: CASSLAGQSYEQYF

v_gene: TRBV28
j_gene: TRBJ1-4
d_gene: -
abundance: once
CDR3nt: TGTGCCAGCAGACCCCCCCTAGCTGGAGATTATGAAAAACTGTTTTTT
CDR3aa: CASRPPLAGDYEKLFF

v_gene: TRBV7-9
j_gene: TRBJ2-7
d_gene: -
abundance: -
CDR3nt: TGTGCCAGCAGCTTAAACCAGGGTGGCTACGAGCAGTACTTC
CDR3aa: CASSLNQGGYEQYF

v_gene: TRBV12-5
j_gene: TRBJ1-5
d_gene: TRBD1
abundance: -
CDR3nt: TGTGCTAGTGGTTCCCCGAACAGGGGAACCCATCAGCCCCAGCATTTT
CDR3aa: CASGSPNRGTHQPQHF

v_gene: TRBV9
j_gene: TRBJ2-7
d_gene: TRBD2
abundance: -
CDR3nt: TGTGCCAGCAGCCCTCGGGACTACACCACCTACGAGCAGTACTTC
CDR3aa: CASSPRDYTTYEQYF

v_gene: TRBV11-3
j_gene: TRBJ2-3
d_gene: -
abundance: -
CDR3nt: TGTGCCAGCAGCTTTGGAGGGACTAGCACAGATACGCAGTATTTT
CDR3aa: CASSFGGTSTDTQYF

v_gene: TRBV3-1/TRBV3-2
j_gene: TRBJ1-4
d_gene: -
abundance: -
CDR3nt: TGTGCCAGCAGCCTAAATGTTTGGGCCGCTGAAAAACTGTTTTTT
CDR3aa: CASSLNVWAAEKLFF

v_gene: TRBV25-1
j_gene: TRBJ1-5
d_gene: -
abundance: once
CDR3nt: TGTGCCAGCAGTGGTCAGGGTCGGCAGCCCCAGCATTTT
CDR3aa: CASSGQGRQPQHF

v_gene: TRBV29-1
j_gene: TRBJ2-1
d_gene: -
abundance: -
CDR3nt: TGCAGCGTTGAATCCAGGGGCTCCTACAATGAGCAGTTCTTC
CDR3aa: CSVESRGSYNEQFF

v_gene: TRBV10-3
j_gene: TRBJ1-5
d_gene: TRBD1
abundance: -
CDR3nt: TGTGCCATCAGCGTGACAGGGGACAATCAGCCCCAGCATTTT
CDR3aa: CAISVTGDNQPQHF

v_gene: TRBV18
j_gene: TRBJ1-2
d_gene: -
abundance: -
CDR3nt: TGTGCCAGCTCACCAGCAAGGGGCACTAACTATGGCTACACCTTC
CDR3aa: CASSPARGTNYGYTF

v_gene: TRBV2
j_gene: TRBJ2-1
d_gene: -
abundance: -
CDR3nt: TGTGCCAGCAGTGAAGGCCTGGACAGCAATGAGCAGTTCTTC
CDR3aa: CASSEGLDSNEQFF

v_gene: TRBV4-1
j_gene: TRBJ1-2
d_gene: TRBD1
abundance: -
CDR3nt: TGCGCCAGCAGCACTCAAACAGGGGCCAGCTACACCTTC
CDR3aa: CASSTQTGASYTF

v_gene: TRBV7-3
j_gene: TRBJ2-6
d_gene: -
abundance: -
CDR3nt: TGTGCCAGCAGCTTACCAGATTCAGGAGGGGCCAACGTCCTGACTTTC
CDR3aa: CASSLPDSGGANVLTF

v_gene: TRBV18
j_gene: TRBJ1-2
d_gene: -
abundance: -
CDR3nt: TGTGCCAGCTCACCGCAGGGCGTTAGGGGCGCAGATGGCTACACCTTC
CDR3aa: CASSPQGVRGADGYTF

v_gene: TRBV5-4
j_gene: TRBJ2-3
d_gene: TRBD2
abundance: -
CDR3nt: TGTGCCAGCAGCTCGAGCGGGAGCCCGGCGTATTTT
CDR3aa: CASSSSGSPAYF

v_gene: TRBV3-1/TRBV3-2
j_gene: TRBJ2-2
d_gene: -
abundance: -
CDR3nt: TGTGCCAGCAGCCAATATGGCGGGACAGTGAAGACCGGGGAGCTGTTTTTT
CDR3aa: CASSQYGGTVKTGELFF

v_gene: TRBV10-3
j_gene: TRBJ1-6
d_gene: -
abundance: -
CDR3nt: TGTGCCATCAGTGAGAGAGGGAATTCACCCCTCCACTTT
CDR3aa: CAISERGNSPLHF

v_gene: TRBV7-8
j_gene: TRBJ1-2
d_gene: -
abundance: -
CDR3nt: TGTGCCAGCAGCCCGAATCCCCCCAGCTATGGCTACACCTTC
CDR3aa: CASSPNPPSYGYTF

v_gene: TRBV18
j_gene: TRBJ2-7
d_gene: -
abundance: -
CDR3nt: TGTGCCAGCTCACCATCTGTGTCCTACGAGCAGTACTTC
CDR3aa: CASSPSVSYEQYF

v_gene: TRBV4-2
j_gene: TRBJ2-5
d_gene: -
abundance: -
CDR3nt: TGTGCCAGCAGCCCTACTAGGACTCTCGGAGAGACCCAGTACTTC
CDR3aa: CASSPTRTLGETQYF

v_gene: TRBV6-5
j_gene: TRBJ2-7
d_gene: TRBD2
abundance: -
CDR3nt: TGTGCCAGCCGCAGGGAGGGCGGAGCCTACGAGCAGTACTTC
CDR3aa: CASRREGGAYEQYF

v_gene: TRBV19
j_gene: TRBJ1-5
d_gene: TRBD1
abundance: -
CDR3nt: TGTGCCAGTAGTATACCGGGATCAGGGGGCTCGAAAGATAGCAATCAGCCCCAGCATTTT
CDR3aa: CASSIPGSGGSKDSNQPQHF

v_gene: TRBV19
j_gene: TRBJ1-5
d_gene: -
abundance: once
CDR3nt: TGTGCCAGTAGTATTGCGGCAGGGCTTCAGCCCCAGCATTTT
CDR3aa: CASSIAAGLQPQHF

v_gene: TRBV6-5
j_gene: TRBJ1-3
d_gene: TRBD1
abundance: -
CDR3nt: TGTGCCAGCATCCAGGGGGCGGGAGGAAACACCATATATTTT
CDR3aa: CASIQGAGGNTIYF

v_gene: TRBV27
j_gene: TRBJ1-4
d_gene: TRBD1
abundance: -
CDR3nt: TGTGCCAGCAGTTTTCTTCGAGGGACAGCCAATGAAAAACTGTTTTTT
CDR3aa: CASSFLRGTANEKLFF

v_gene: TRBV18
j_gene: TRBJ1-2
d_gene: -
abundance: few
CDR3nt: TGTGCCAGCTCGCAAGAGGATTGGGTCGGCTACACCTTC
CDR3aa: CASSQEDWVGYTF

v_gene: TRBV6-5
j_gene: TRBJ2-1
d_gene: -
abundance: -
CDR3nt: TGTGCCAGCAGTTACTCCCGGACAGCCTACAATGAGCAGTTCTTC
CDR3aa: CASSYSRTAYNEQFF